This TCR beta chain was sequenced for a study of radiation and T cells in renal cell carcinoma. In the case of this clone: What it recognizes is unknown.

Data came from immunoSEQ multiplex PCR; TCRdb stores just in-frame clones and leaves some out. The sample has about 15,000 clones, 64% seen once. Study conclusions and caveats: Baseline intratumoral clonotype presence is unknown without pretreatment biopsies.

CDR1 and CDR2 from the germline V gene are SGHDT and YYEEEE. With 0 bases removed from V and 1 base from J, the gap between germline ends came to 11 bases. This CDR3 contains 16 residues. Described treatment: 15 Gy SBRT to primary tumor, nephrectomy 4 weeks later. Nephrectomy followed 15 Gy stereotactic body radiation by 4 weeks. This chain uses TRBV5-6 with TRBJ1-3; D uncertain. The sample here was tumor tissue, taken from a patient whose treatment included radiotherapy and nephrectomy. This TCR derives from a woman between 70 and 85 years old with renal cell carcinoma. The DNA for the CDR3 is TGTGCCAGCAGCTTGGCCCTTGTCGGTTCTGGAAACACCATATATTTT. Protein sequence: CASSLALVGSGNTIYF.